The clone carrying this T cell receptor (beta chain) has a handful of counts. Time point meaning: pre-sensitization, week 0. Described treatment: therapeutic diphenylcyclopropenone sensitization with weekly scalp DPC. Original analysis: From roughly 23,000 to 640,000 TCRs were found per sample, with a median of around 100,000. In TCRdb, the RACE reads were re-called with MiXCR into one record per CDR3 protein. The V and J calls were not made by the authors but by TCRdb's processing. The sample includes approximately 320,000 distinct CDR3 sequences, about 5% seen only once; the top ten take over 6.5%. The data were obtained in a study of human T cells and chemical hapten exposure. Across the study: 2% DPC was applied to around 2 cm by around 2 cm of upper inner arm skin for sensitization.

Germline CDR1 reads ENHRY; CDR2 reads SYGVKD. The CDR3 is made up of 15 amino acids. Trimming cost V 4 bases and J 0 bases; bases outside gene matches: 4. The TCR was taken from a woman aged 18-30 years with alopecia areata. Some clones in this sample may be carry-over from other donors' samples. The J gene is TRBJ2-7, the V gene TRBV10-3, with 9 bases lining up with TRBD2. This specimen was whole blood, taken in connection with sensitization to the hapten diphenylcyclopropenone (DPC). The CDR3 DNA sequence: TGTGCCATCAGTGGTGCTAGCGGGGTCTCCTACGAGCAGTACTTC. Its translation: CAISGASGVSYEQYF.